The source of this T cell receptor (beta chain) is a study of blood T cell repertoires in COVID-19. Study as a whole: Acute and convalescent COVID-19 samples came from the United States, Italy and Spain.

As handled by the study authors: Amplifying reference gene primers gave estimates of nucleated cell counts. Repertoires were generated with immunoSEQ multiplex PCR, while TCRdb's copy carries only in-frame clones and drops some. V and J calls and clone size are given by that table; D and trimming were obtained from the DNA. The table has around 160,000 clones, roughly 89% seen once. CDR3 length equals 14 residues. V dropped 3 bases and J dropped 4; count of bases not matched to a gene: 5. Germline V gene lookup returns CDR1 SGDLS and CDR2 YYNGEE. V usage is TRBV9 and J usage is TRBJ1-2, with 8 bases identical to TRBD1. This receptor was obtained from a woman aged 45 to 65 who had been exposed to COVID-19. Sequencing was performed on PBMCs or T cells enriched from blood (not recorded which). The CDR3 region has the DNA TGTGCCAGCAGCGGCGACAGGGGACCCTATGGCTACACCTTC. It translates to CASSGDRGPYGYTF.